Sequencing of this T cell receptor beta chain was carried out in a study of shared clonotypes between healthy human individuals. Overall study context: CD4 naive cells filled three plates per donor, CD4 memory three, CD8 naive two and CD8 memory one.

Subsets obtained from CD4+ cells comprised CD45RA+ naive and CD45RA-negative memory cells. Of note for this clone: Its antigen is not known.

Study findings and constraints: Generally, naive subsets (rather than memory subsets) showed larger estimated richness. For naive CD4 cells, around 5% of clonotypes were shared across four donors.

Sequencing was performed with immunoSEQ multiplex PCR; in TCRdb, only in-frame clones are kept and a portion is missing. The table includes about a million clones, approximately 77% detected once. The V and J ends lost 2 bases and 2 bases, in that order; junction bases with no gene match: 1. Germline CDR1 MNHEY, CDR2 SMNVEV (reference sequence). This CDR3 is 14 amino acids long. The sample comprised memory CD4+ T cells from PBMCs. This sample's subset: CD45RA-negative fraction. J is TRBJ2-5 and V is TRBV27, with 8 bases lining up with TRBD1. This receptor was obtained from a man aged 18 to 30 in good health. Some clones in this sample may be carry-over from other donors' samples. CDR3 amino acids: CASSLRTGQETQYF. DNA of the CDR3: TGTGCCAGCAGTTTACGGACAGGGCAAGAGACCCAGTACTTC.